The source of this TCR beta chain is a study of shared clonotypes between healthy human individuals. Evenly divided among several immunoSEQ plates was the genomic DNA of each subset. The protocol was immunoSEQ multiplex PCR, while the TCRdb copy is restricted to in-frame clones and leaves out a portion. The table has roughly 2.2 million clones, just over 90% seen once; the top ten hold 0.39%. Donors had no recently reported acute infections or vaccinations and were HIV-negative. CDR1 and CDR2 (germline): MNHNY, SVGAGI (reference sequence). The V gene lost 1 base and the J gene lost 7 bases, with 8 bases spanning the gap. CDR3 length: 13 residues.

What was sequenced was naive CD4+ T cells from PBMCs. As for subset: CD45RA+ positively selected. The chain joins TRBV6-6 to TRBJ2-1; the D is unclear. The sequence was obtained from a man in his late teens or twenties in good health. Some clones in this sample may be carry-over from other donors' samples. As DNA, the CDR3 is TGTGCCAGCAGTTACTATCGGCCTAATGAGCAGTTCTTC. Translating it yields CASSYYRPNEQFF.